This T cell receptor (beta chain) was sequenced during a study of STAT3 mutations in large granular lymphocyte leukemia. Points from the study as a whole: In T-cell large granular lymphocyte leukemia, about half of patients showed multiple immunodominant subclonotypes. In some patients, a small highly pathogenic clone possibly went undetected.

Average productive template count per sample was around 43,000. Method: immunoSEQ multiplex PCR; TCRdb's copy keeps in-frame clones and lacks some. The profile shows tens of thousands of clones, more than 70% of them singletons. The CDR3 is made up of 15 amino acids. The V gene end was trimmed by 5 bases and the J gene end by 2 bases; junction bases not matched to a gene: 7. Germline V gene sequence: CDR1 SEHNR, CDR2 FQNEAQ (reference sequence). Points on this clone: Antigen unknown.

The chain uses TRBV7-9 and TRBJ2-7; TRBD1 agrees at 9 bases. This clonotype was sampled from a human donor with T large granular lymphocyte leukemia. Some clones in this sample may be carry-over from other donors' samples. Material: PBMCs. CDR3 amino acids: CASSRGTGPTYEQYF. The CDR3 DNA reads TGTGCCAGCAGCCGGGGGACAGGGCCCACCTACGAGCAGTACTTC.